These T cell receptor beta chains were read from a single sample in a study of shared clonotypes between healthy human individuals. Sequencing used immunoSEQ multiplex PCR; TCRdb keeps in-frame clones, though not all of them. The table shows approximately 1.5 million clones, with approximately 98.5% occurring only once. Sequences were obtained from naive CD4+ T cells sorted from blood. The receptor set was obtained from a man aged 25-45 years in good health. CDR3s include the opening cysteine and the closing phenylalanine or tryptophan. Fields, in order: clone size, J gene, V gene, D gene, CDR3 DNA, CDR3 protein. A D gene is named only where the DNA matches it firmly. Size is stated for part of the rows, as once, few or many counts, or as a class when the clone is expanded.

NA,TRBJ2-7,TRBV7-2,NA,TGTGCCAGCAGCCCCGCCGACTACGAGCAGTACTTC,CASSPADYEQYF
NA,TRBJ2-1,TRBV5-1,TRBD2,TGCGCCAGCAGCCAACCCCGGGGTCGGGAGGGACCCTACAATGAGCAGTTCTTC,CASSQPRGREGPYNEQFF
NA,TRBJ2-1,TRBV18,NA,TGTGCCAGCCCAGAAGGGGTGGGGGCCTACAATGAGCAGTTCTTC,CASPEGVGAYNEQFF
NA,TRBJ2-7,TRBV28,TRBD2,TGTGCCAGCAGTGTAGTCATTGGGAGGGGCGGGAGCTTTCCGGACGAGCAGTACTTC,CASSVVIGRGGSFPDEQYF
NA,TRBJ2-7,TRBV27,TRBD1,TGTGCCAGCAGTCCCCGGGACAGGGCCTACGAGCAGTACTTC,CASSPRDRAYEQYF
NA,TRBJ2-3,TRBV5-1,NA,TGCGCCAGCAGCTTGTCCGTCGGGTCAGATACGCAGTATTTT,CASSLSVGSDTQYF
NA,TRBJ1-1,TRBV9,NA,TGTGCCAGCAGCGTCAGCGGGCAGAACACTGAAGCTTTCTTT,CASSVSGQNTEAFF
NA,TRBJ2-1,TRBV21-1,NA,TGTGCCAGCAGCCTTGACCTAGAGCAGTTCTTC,CASSLDLEQFF
NA,TRBJ2-7,TRBV4-1,NA,TGCGCCAGCAGCCAAGCTCCCTCTAGACGCTCTTACGAGCAGTACTTC,CASSQAPSRRSYEQYF
NA,TRBJ1-2,TRBV7-2,TRBD1,TGTGCCAGCAGCTTAGGACAGGGCTATGGCTACACCTTC,CASSLGQGYGYTF
NA,TRBJ2-2,TRBV5-1,NA,TGCGCCAGCAGCTTGGCCGGTGGGAAGGGGTTGGACACCGGGGAGCTGTTTTTT,CASSLAGGKGLDTGELFF
NA,TRBJ2-1,TRBV7-8,NA,TGTGCCAGCAGCCTCATTAGGGGTCTCGGCTCCTACAATGAGCAGTTCTTC,CASSLIRGLGSYNEQFF
NA,TRBJ2-3,TRBV5-1,NA,TGCGCCAGCAGCTTGGCAGGGGCCCCACAAGATACGCAGTATTTT,CASSLAGAPQDTQYF
NA,TRBJ2-1,TRBV4-3,TRBD1,TGCGCCAGCAGCCTTGACAGGGACGCCTACAATGAGCAGTTCTTC,CASSLDRDAYNEQFF
NA,TRBJ1-1,TRBV5-1,NA,TGCGCCAGCAGCGGTAGCACTGAAGCTTTCTTT,CASSGSTEAFF
NA,TRBJ1-4,TRBV5-1,NA,TGCGCCAGCAGTTCCTTGGGAGTTAATGAAAAACTGTTTTTT,CASSSLGVNEKLFF
NA,TRBJ1-1,TRBV9,NA,TGTGCCAGCAGCGTATCGGGGGCTAACACTGAAGCTTTCTTT,CASSVSGANTEAFF
NA,TRBJ2-7,TRBV7-8,TRBD2,TGTGCCAGCAGCGGACCGGGACTAGCGGTGATTGAGCAGTACTTC,CASSGPGLAVIEQYF
NA,TRBJ1-1,TRBV7-8,TRBD1,TGTGCCAGCAGCTTAGGACAGGGGGCGAGGTTGGACACTGAAGCTTTCTTT,CASSLGQGARLDTEAFF
NA,TRBJ1-2,TRBV5-4,TRBD1,TGTGCCAGCAGCATCAACAGGGGCAACGGTGGCTACACCTTC,CASSINRGNGGYTF
NA,TRBJ2-2,TRBV9,NA,TGTGCCAGCAGCCCTCTGCCCCGGGACACCGGGGAGCTGTTTTTT,CASSPLPRDTGELFF
NA,TRBJ2-2,TRBV19,NA,TGTGCCAGTAGTATAGTGGCGGCCCTCAACACCGGGGAGCTGTTTTTT,CASSIVAALNTGELFF
NA,TRBJ2-3,TRBV19,NA,TGTGCCAGTAAGGAGGACAGAGCCACAGATACGCAGTATTTT,CASKEDRATDTQYF
NA,TRBJ2-3,TRBV5-4,TRBD2,TGTGCCAGCAGCAGCCCAACTAGCGGGAACACAGATACGCAGTATTTT,CASSSPTSGNTDTQYF
NA,TRBJ2-7,TRBV6-1,TRBD1,TGTGCCAGCACTCTGACAGGGGGGTCCTACGAGCAGTACTTC,CASTLTGGSYEQYF
NA,TRBJ2-5,TRBV28,TRBD1,TGTGCCAGCAGTCGGGACAGGGTGATAGAGACCCAGTACTTC,CASSRDRVIETQYF
NA,TRBJ2-1,TRBV19,TRBD2,TGTGCCAGTAGTAGACAGGGACTAGCTGGCAATGAGCAGTTCTTC,CASSRQGLAGNEQFF
NA,TRBJ1-2,TRBV6-5,TRBD1,TGTGCCAGCAGGGGGGACAGGGACTATGGCTACACCTTC,CASRGDRDYGYTF
NA,TRBJ2-3,TRBV7-2,NA,TGTGCCAGCAGCTTAGTAGTATCGGTTGATACGCAGTATTTT,CASSLVVSVDTQYF
NA,TRBJ2-5,TRBV5-1,NA,TGCGCCAGCAGCTCAGCCCGGACATTCGAGACCCAGTACTTC,CASSSARTFETQYF
once,TRBJ2-1,TRBV4-3,NA,TGCGCCAGCAGCCAAGATCTGGTGTGGACCGAGACTGGAACCTACAATGAGCAGTTCTTC,CASSQDLVWTETGTYNEQFF
NA,TRBJ1-4,TRBV5-4,NA,TGTGCCAGCAGCTTAACGGGACACGGAACAATTGCAACTAATGAAAAACTGTTTTTT,CASSLTGHGTIATNEKLFF
NA,TRBJ2-3,TRBV20-1,NA,TGCAGTGCTAGTACAGATACGCAGTATTTT,CSASTDTQYF
NA,TRBJ2-7,TRBV11-3,NA,TGTGCCAGCAGCTTAGCAAGCGGTCCCGCGGGCGAGCAGTACTTC,CASSLASGPAGEQYF
once,TRBJ1-1,TRBV7-6,NA,TGTGCCAGCAGCCCGCGGACGGTGAACACTGAAGCTTTCTTT,CASSPRTVNTEAFF
NA,TRBJ2-1,TRBV25-1,NA,TGTGCCAGCAGTGAAGTCGGGGGGCTTGGCTACAATGAGCAGTTCTTC,CASSEVGGLGYNEQFF
NA,TRBJ1-1,TRBV9,NA,TGTGCCAGCAGCTCCACTCCGGCAGGGCGGAACGCTGAAGCTTTCTTT,CASSSTPAGRNAEAFF
NA,TRBJ2-7,TRBV5-1,TRBD1,TGCGCCAGCAGCTCCCGGACAGGGAGCTACGAGCAGTACTTC,CASSSRTGSYEQYF
NA,TRBJ2-7,TRBV6-5,NA,TGTGCCAGCAGTTACTCTAGGACTACTACCTACGAGCAGTACTTC,CASSYSRTTTYEQYF
NA,TRBJ2-7,TRBV5-4,TRBD1,TGTGCCAGCAGCTCTCGGAGGGACAGGGACCACGAGCAGTACTTC,CASSSRRDRDHEQYF
NA,TRBJ2-7,TRBV28,TRBD2,TGTGCCAGCAGTTCCGGGACTAGCGGGACCTCCTACGAGCAGTACTTC,CASSSGTSGTSYEQYF
NA,TRBJ2-1,TRBV19,NA,TGTGCCAGCGAGACGGCGGGAAACAATGAGCAGTTCTTC,CASETAGNNEQFF
NA,TRBJ2-5,TRBV5-1,TRBD1,TGCGCCAGCCACAAAGGGACAGAAGAGACCCAGTACTTC,CASHKGTEETQYF
NA,TRBJ2-7,TRBV5-4,TRBD1,TGTGCCAGCAGCGCCGGGACAGTTAATACCTACGAGCAGTACTTC,CASSAGTVNTYEQYF
NA,TRBJ2-4,TRBV30,TRBD2,TGTGCCTGGAGAGAAAAAGCGGGAGGGCTAGCCAAAAACATTCAGTACTTC,CAWREKAGGLAKNIQYF
NA,TRBJ2-3,TRBV7-8,NA,TGTGCCAGCAGCATCCTTGGCCCGAATTCAGTTACGCAGTATTTT,CASSILGPNSVTQYF
NA,TRBJ1-4,TRBV4-2,NA,TGTGCCAGCAGCCTTCGGGCCACTCCTCGTGAAAAACTGTTTTTT,CASSLRATPREKLFF
NA,TRBJ1-5,TRBV7-6,NA,TGTGCCAGCAGCCCAGAGGAATTGGGGCCCCAGCATTTT,CASSPEELGPQHF
NA,TRBJ1-5,TRBV21-1,NA,TGTGCCAACAAGGCACCAAGCAATCAGCCCCAGCATTTT,CANKAPSNQPQHF
NA,TRBJ2-1,TRBV6-1,NA,TGTGCCAGCAGGAACAGCGTTTCCTACAATGAGCAGTTCTTC,CASRNSVSYNEQFF
NA,TRBJ2-7,TRBV5-1,NA,TGCGCCAGCAGTCTTACAGGGTTCTACGAGCAGTACTTC,CASSLTGFYEQYF
NA,TRBJ2-7,TRBV9,TRBD2,TGTGCCAGCAGCGTAGGGACTAGCGGTAATCCAAACTTC,CASSVGTSGNPNF
NA,TRBJ1-2,TRBV27,NA,TGTGCCAGCAGTCCGAGACCGGGAGGCAACTATGGCTACACCTTC,CASSPRPGGNYGYTF
NA,TRBJ2-3,TRBV6-5,TRBD1,TGTGCCAGTTTGGACAGGGGGAGCACAGATACGCAGTATTTT,CASLDRGSTDTQYF
NA,TRBJ1-5,TRBV7-2,TRBD1,TGTGCCAGCAGCTTAGCGGGACAGGGAGGTCAGCCCCAGCATTTT,CASSLAGQGGQPQHF
NA,TRBJ1-2,TRBV5-6,NA,TGTGCCAGCAGCTTGGATGACAGCCGGAGCCTCTATGGCTACACCTTC,CASSLDDSRSLYGYTF
NA,TRBJ2-3,TRBV27,NA,TGTGCCAGCAGTTTCCTGTCTGGAGATACGCAGTATTTT,CASSFLSGDTQYF